This passage covers 28 T cell receptor beta chains from one sample sequenced in a study of blood T cell repertoires in COVID-19. The protocol was immunoSEQ multiplex PCR, while the TCRdb copy is restricted to in-frame clones and leaves out a portion. The sample includes hundreds of thousands of clones, over 75% seen only once; the top ten take approximately 2.5%. Sequencing was done on a sample of peripheral blood. The receptors come from a woman aged 55-69 years with COVID-19, enrolled during active disease.

V is TRBV7-9 and J is TRBJ1-2, with 7 positions matching TRBD1. Trimming at V came to 6 bases and at J to 2 bases, leaving 3 bases not matched to a gene. The CDR3 totals 13 residues. Germline CDR1 and CDR2: SEHNR and FQNEAQ (reference sequence). As DNA, the CDR3 is TGTGCCAGCAGAGGACAGGAAAACTATGGCTACACCTTC. Translation gives CASRGQENYGYTF.

The chain carries TRBV6-5 and TRBJ2-1, with TRBD1 identical over 12 bases. Germline V gene data show CDR1 as MNHEY and CDR2 as SVGAGI. This CDR3 is built from 15 residues. Losses at the gene ends were 6 bases for V and 7 bases for J; bases not matched to a gene: 7. This CDR3 reads CASRTRDRGQNEQFF. Here the CDR3 DNA reads TGTGCCAGCAGGACCCGGGACAGGGGGCAGAATGAGCAGTTCTTC.

In its sample, this clone was seen once. V gene TRBV7-8 combines with J gene TRBJ2-7, with 13 bases identical to TRBD2. The CDR3 is 15 amino acids. Germline-derived CDR1 and CDR2 are SGHVS and FQNEAQ. V was pared by 5 bases and J by 2 bases, with 3 bases of the junction left unmatched. CDR3: CASSQTSGGTYEQYF. As DNA, the CDR3 is TGTGCCAGCAGCCAGACTAGCGGGGGGACCTACGAGCAGTACTTC.

This chain links TRBV27 with TRBJ1-2, with 8 bases that match TRBD1. Germline loops: CDR1 MNHEY, CDR2 SMNVEV (reference sequence). V was clipped by 6 bases and J by 8 bases; unmatched bases: 11. This CDR3 region has 14 residues. DNA for the CDR3: TGTGCCAGCAGATCAGGGGGCGCAGGGCGCGGCTACACCTTC. It specifies CASRSGGAGRGYTF.

In this sample, this clone turned up a few times. CDR3: CAWIRPGPQGEAFF. The CDR3, as DNA: TGTGCCTGGATAAGGCCGGGACCTCAGGGGGAAGCTTTCTTT. The chain is built from TRBV30 and TRBJ1-1; TRBD1 might be the D (6 bases). Between the trimmed V and J ends, which lost 4 bases and 8 bases, there was a span of 20 bases. The CDR3 is made up of 14 amino acids. The germline V gene has CDR1 GTSNPN and CDR2 SVGIG (reference sequence).

Concerning this clone: A junction end diverges from the germline sequence, so it may reflect a read error. The rearrangement joins TRBV5-4 to TRBJ2-7, with 7 bases matching TRBD2. CDR3 length: 11 amino acids. Per the germline V gene, CDR1 is SGHNT and CDR2 is YYREEE (reference sequence). The CDR3 spells CASSSAGVTSF. The CDR3 DNA follows: TGTGCCAGCAGCTCGGCGGGGGTCACCTCCTTC.

This clone showed up just once. The rearrangement uses TRBV18 and TRBJ2-7; D is perhaps TRBD1 (5 bases). The germline gives CDR1 KGHSH, CDR2 LQKENI. The V end lost 3 bases, the J end lost 3 bases, and 12 bases lay between the germline ends. The CDR3 has 14 amino acids. Here the CDR3 DNA reads TGTGCCAGCTCACCGGACACAGCCCTCTACGAGCAGTACTTC. Encoded protein: CASSPDTALYEQYF.

The chain recombines TRBV7-7 with TRBJ2-2, with 7 positions matching TRBD2. The CDR3 length is 16 residues. Per germline, CDR1 SSHAT and CDR2 FNYEAQ (reference sequence). Germline trimming cut 1 base from V and 0 bases from J; bases unmatched to any gene: 2. The CDR3 DNA reads TGTGCCAGCAGCTTAGGGAGCGGGGCGAACACCGGGGAGCTGTTTTTT. Its protein is CASSLGSGANTGELFF.

This chain links TRBV7-9 with TRBJ1-2; 7 positions match TRBD1. V dropped 5 bases and J dropped 4; count of bases not matched to a gene: 10. This CDR3 has 15 residues. The germline V gene has CDR1 SEHNR and CDR2 FQNEAQ (reference sequence). The CDR3 reads CASSPTYRGLYGYTF. The DNA of the CDR3 is TGTGCCAGCAGCCCGACTTACAGGGGACTCTATGGCTACACCTTC.

In regard to this clone: The junction shows a germline mismatch at one end, possibly a read error. The chain links TRBV7-7 to TRBJ2-7; D is perhaps TRBD1 (5 bases). Germline-derived CDR1 and CDR2 are SSHAT and FNYEAQ (reference sequence). This CDR3 has 15 residues. In nucleotides, the CDR3 is TGTGCTAGCAGCTTAGGGCAGGGTCCTTCATACGAGCAGTACTTC. Translating gives CASSLGQGPSYEQYF.

The V gene is TRBV19, the J gene TRBJ1-1, with TRBD1 matching over 7 bases. The germline gives CDR1 LNHDA, CDR2 SQIVND (reference sequence). Trimming took 6 bases from V and 2 from J; bases not matched to a gene: 9. There are 15 residues in the CDR3. CDR3 DNA: TGTGCCAGTAGAAAGACCGGGACAGCCAACACTGAAGCTTTCTTT. It specifies CASRKTGTANTEAFF.

V is TRBV2 and J is TRBJ1-1; 12 nucleotides line up with TRBD1. This CDR3 is built from 16 residues. Per the germline V gene, CDR1 is SNHLY and CDR2 is FYNNEI. The V and J ends lost 5 bases and 7 bases, in that order; junction bases with no gene match: 11. CDR3 nucleotides: TGTGCCAGCAGTAACCGGGACAGGGGGCCAGGGATTGAAGCTTTCTTT. Translating it yields CASSNRDRGPGIEAFF.

The rearrangement joins TRBV18 to TRBJ2-1; 8 bases agree with TRBD1. CDR1 is KGHSH, CDR2 LQKENI, per germline. The V gene end was trimmed by 6 bases and the J gene end by 7 bases; junction bases not matched to a gene: 11. The CDR3 covers 15 residues. CDR3 in DNA: TGTGCCAGCTCGCCGCCGCAGGGGGCTTTGAATGAGCAGTTCTTC. Amino acid sequence: CASSPPQGALNEQFF.

The rearrangement uses TRBV7-6 and TRBJ2-5; tentatively, D is TRBD1 (6 bases). The CDR3 spans 15 residues. Trimming removed 5 bases from V and 1 base from J, with 14 bases in between. Germline V gene data show CDR1 as SGHVS and CDR2 as FNYEAQ. In nucleotides, the CDR3 is TGTGCCAGCAGCGCCCAGGGGTCCCGCCAAGAGACCCAGTACTTC. This sequence encodes CASSAQGSRQETQYF.

This sequence joins TRBV6-8 and TRBJ1-1; no firm D call. V gave up 6 bases and J gave up 5 bases, with 28 bases separating them. This CDR3 has 18 amino acids. Germline lookup yields CDR1 MNHGY and CDR2 SAAAGT. The CDR3 DNA follows: TGTGCCAGCAGCCTTCTACTAATCAAAAGGGAGGGTTGGACTGAAGCTTTCTTT. This sequence encodes CASSLLLIKREGWTEAFF.

The V gene is TRBV3-1 (or the pseudogene TRBV3-2), the J gene TRBJ2-5; 13 bases match TRBD2. Germline-derived CDR1 and CDR2 are LGHDT and YNNKEL (reference sequence). The length of the CDR3 is 16 residues. Losses at the gene ends were 4 bases for V and 4 bases for J; bases not matched to a gene: 6. CDR3 coding DNA: TGTGCCAGCAGCCCTAGACTAGCGGGGGGAGGAGAGACCCAGTACTTC. This gives the protein CASSPRLAGGGETQYF.

V gene TRBV29-1 combines with J gene TRBJ1-1, with 7 bases aligning to TRBD1. From germline, CDR1 is SQVTM and CDR2 ANQGSEA. J lost 1 base, V lost 2 bases, and 4 bases had no gene match. The CDR3 has 14 amino acids. The CDR3 is CSVESRQGNTEAFF. In nucleotides, the CDR3 is TGCAGCGTTGAATCGCGACAGGGGAACACTGAAGCTTTCTTT.

This chain connects TRBV6-5 to TRBJ1-6, with TRBD1 as a possible D gene (5 bases). This CDR3 contains 15 residues. Germline V gene lookup returns CDR1 MNHEY and CDR2 SVGAGI. Trimming removed 2 bases at V and 7 bases at J, with 12 bases between. The CDR3 loop is CASSYVGRANSPLHF. CDR3 DNA sequence: TGTGCCAGCAGTTACGTCGGCAGGGCCAATTCACCCCTCCACTTT.

The rearrangement links TRBV5-1 to TRBJ1-4; a weak D match, TRBD1 (6 bases). The CDR3 totals 15 residues. Trimming left V 0 bases short and J 3 bases short, with 9 bases between. From germline, CDR1 is SGHRS and CDR2 YFSETQ. The CDR3: CASSLVQGSNEKLFF. DNA of the CDR3: TGCGCCAGCAGCTTGGTTCAGGGGTCTAATGAAAAACTGTTTTTT.

The V and J genes are TRBV10-3 and TRBJ2-7; D uncertain. CDR3 length: 11 amino acids. Trimming shortened V by 6 bases and J by 3 bases, and 6 bases separated the two germline ends. The V gene's germline CDR1 is ENHRY and CDR2 SYGVKD. CDR3: CAISVNYEQYF. The CDR3 DNA is TGTGCCATCAGCGTAAACTACGAGCAGTACTTC.

The V and J genes are TRBV10-3 and TRBJ2-3; weak D call: TRBD2 (5 bases). The germline V gene has CDR1 ENHRY and CDR2 SYGVKD. This CDR3 is built from 14 residues. Trimming pared 3 bases from V and 4 bases from J, leaving 11 bases between. CDR3 sequence (DNA): TGTGCCATCAGTGACAATCCGGGGTCAGATACGCAGTATTTT. As protein: CAISDNPGSDTQYF.

This chain links TRBV19 with TRBJ1-3, with TRBD1 as a possible D gene (6 bases). From germline, CDR1 is LNHDA and CDR2 SQIVND (reference sequence). V lost 4 bases and J lost 3, with 13 bases in between. The CDR3 is 15 residues long. The CDR3 spells CASSTTGNSGNTIYF. The CDR3, as DNA: TGTGCCAGTAGTACCACAGGGAACAGTGGAAACACCATATATTTT. The full variable domain, completed using reference TRBV19 and TRBJ1-3, is DGGITQSPKYLFRKEGQNVTLSCEQNLNHDAMYWYRQDPGQGLRLIYYSQIVNDFQKGDIAEGYSVSREKKESFPLTVTSAQKNPTAFYLCASSTTGNSGNTIYFGEGSWLTVV.

The J gene is TRBJ2-1, the V gene TRBV18, with D possibly TRBD2 on 7 matching bases. This CDR3 spans 16 amino acids. V lost 0 bases and J lost 9, with 18 bases in between. The V gene's germline CDR1 is KGHSH and CDR2 LQKENI. The chain's CDR3 is CASSPPPGGLYGEQFF. For the CDR3, the DNA is TGTGCCAGCTCACCACCCCCGGGGGGCCTCTATGGTGAGCAGTTCTTC.

J is TRBJ2-7 and V is TRBV18, with D possibly being TRBD2 (5 bases). Trimming pared 6 bases from V and 3 bases from J, leaving 9 bases between. The CDR3 sequence is 12 residues long. CDR1 is KGHSH, CDR2 LQKENI, per germline. CDR3 sequence: CASSTGNYEQYF. CDR3 DNA: TGTGCCAGCTCTACCGGGAACTACGAGCAGTACTTC.

The chain couples TRBV19 to TRBJ1-3; D is possibly TRBD1 (5 bases). The germline V and J ends were trimmed by 2 bases and 2 bases, with 10 bases remaining between them. This CDR3 comprises 15 residues. Per germline, CDR1 LNHDA and CDR2 SQIVND (reference sequence). Here the CDR3 reads CASSISRGPGNTIYF. CDR3 nucleotides: TGTGCCAGTAGTATATCAAGGGGCCCTGGAAACACCATATATTTT.

This clone was counted at least ten times. The chain combines TRBV30 with TRBJ1-1; unclear D gene. Trimming took off 1 base at V and 4 bases at J, with 10 bases between the two ends. There are 13 residues in the CDR3. The germline V gene encodes CDR1 GTSNPN and CDR2 SVGIG (reference sequence). The CDR3 nucleotides are TGTGCCTGGAGTGCGACTTTCGGCACTGAAGCTTTCTTT. Translation gives CAWSATFGTEAFF. The full variable domain, completed using reference TRBV30 and TRBJ1-1, is SQTIHQWPATLVQPVGSPLSLECTVEGTSNPNLYWYRQAAGRGLQLLFYSVGIGQISSEVPQNLSASRPQDRQFILSSKKLLLSDSGFYLCAWSATFGTEAFFGQGTRLTVV.

CDR3 sequence reads: CASSDTATSGGYNEQFF. Here the CDR3 DNA reads TGTGCCAGCAGTGACACCGCGACTAGCGGGGGCTACAATGAGCAGTTCTTC. The chain uses TRBV6-4 and TRBJ2-1, with 12 bases matching TRBD2. This CDR3 contains 17 residues. The V segment lost 2 bases and the J segment 3 bases; nucleotides outside the gene matches: 5. Germline CDR1 and CDR2: MRHNA and SNTAGT.

CDR3 sequence: CASSPAGGFYGYTF. The CDR3 bases are TGTGCCAGCAGCCCGGCGGGCGGATTCTATGGCTACACCTTC. The gene calls are TRBV5-4 and TRBJ1-2, with D hard to call. The CDR3 has 14 amino acids. Trimming cost V 4 bases and J 4 bases, with 14 bases left between them. Germline CDR1 reads SGHNT; CDR2 reads YYREEE (reference sequence).